The entry that follows covers one T cell receptor beta chain sequence. Excluded were patients with other autoimmune diseases, uncontrolled infections, pregnancy or lactation. This entry belongs to a study of Graves' ophthalmopathy and Graves' hyperthyroidism. Using RNA transcripts, the TCR beta CDR3 regions were amplified. HTBI primers primed a first-round RT-PCR, and a second-round multiplex PCR followed. TCRdb ran MiXCR on the multiplex PCR reads and lists one entry per CDR3 protein. The table lists approximately 460,000 distinct CDR3 sequences, roughly 14% of them singletons. There are 14 residues in the CDR3. V was trimmed by 6 bases and J by 4 bases, leaving 18 bases between them. CDR1 DFQATT and CDR2 SNEGSKA come from the germline V gene (reference sequence).

The chain joins TRBV20-1 to TRBJ1-1; perhaps TRBD1 as D (5 bases). This sequence was found in a woman in her thirties with Graves' ophthalmopathy. Sequencing was carried out using blood. CDR3 region: CSASSGGGSTEAFF. Here the CDR3 DNA reads TGCAGTGCCTCATCGGGGGGAGGGAGCACTGAAGCTTTCTTT.